The clone carrying this TCR beta chain was picked up a small number of times. Distinct nucleotide sequences in the sample also encode this CDR3. This sample is drawn from a study of shared clonotypes between healthy human individuals. Here immunoSEQ multiplex PCR was the method, and the copy in TCRdb shows in-frame clones only, minus some. Among about 610,000 clones listed, 95% to 96% were seen once. V lost 2 bases and J 4 bases, leaving 12 bases between the germline ends. The CDR3 extends over 14 amino acids. The germline V gene encodes CDR1 GTSNPN and CDR2 SVGIG (reference sequence). Terminally differentiated effector memory CD45RA+ cells were excluded from the naive CD8 cells, which were CD45RO-negative and positively selected for CCR7.

The V call is TRBV30, the J call TRBJ1-5; D ambiguous. The source of this sequence is a woman aged 30 to 39 in good health. What was sequenced was naive CD8+ T cells sorted from blood. The CDR3 is CAWSRVRGNQPQHF. As DNA, the CDR3 is TGTGCCTGGAGTAGGGTCCGGGGAAATCAGCCCCAGCATTTT.